The next 12 T cell receptor beta chains were all read from a single sample in a study of blood T cell repertoires in COVID-19. Method: immunoSEQ multiplex PCR; TCRdb's copy keeps in-frame clones and lacks some. The data hold some 260,000 clones, with around 84% observed a single time. The sample was PBMCs or T cells enriched from blood (not recorded which). These receptors were collected from a man aged 25 to 45 with acute COVID-19.

This clone was seen just once. The J gene is TRBJ1-4, the V gene TRBV2; D gene ambiguous. The CDR3 spans 16 residues. Between the trimmed V and J ends, which lost 2 bases and 10 bases, there was a span of 20 bases. The V gene's germline CDR1 is SNHLY and CDR2 FYNNEI. The CDR3 region is CASSETIDRATLKLFF. The CDR3 bases are TGTGCCAGCAGTGAAACTATTGACCGAGCGACCCTAAAACTGTTTTTT.

The chain joins TRBV6-5 to TRBJ2-1, with 7 positions matching TRBD2. This CDR3 is built from 15 residues. Germline assignment: CDR1 MNHEY and CDR2 SVGAGI. Trimming took 4 bases from V and 6 from J; bases not matched to a gene: 9. The CDR3 sequence is CASSSTGLTINEQFF. Written as DNA, the CDR3 is TGTGCCAGCAGTTCTACGGGACTAACAATCAATGAGCAGTTCTTC.

There are a few counts of this clone. The chain uses TRBV2 and TRBJ1-1; no definite D call. Germline V gene lookup returns CDR1 SNHLY and CDR2 FYNNEI. The ends were cut back, 7 bases at V and 0 bases at J, with 12 bases in the middle. CDR3 size: 14 residues. The CDR3 nucleotides are TGTGCCAGCAAGTTGCGATTCATGAACACTGAAGCTTTCTTT. Protein: CASKLRFMNTEAFF.

This clone was recorded only once. CDR3 protein: CASSYSARGRVDTQYF. CDR3 sequence (DNA): TGTGCCAGCAGTTACTCGGCCCGTGGGAGAGTGGATACGCAGTATTTT. This chain connects TRBV6-6 to TRBJ2-3; perhaps TRBD2 as D (5 bases). Trimming stripped 0 bases from V and 6 bases from J, with 16 bases between. This CDR3 has 16 residues. Germline loops: CDR1 MNHNY, CDR2 SVGAGI (reference sequence).

The chain is built from TRBV27 and TRBJ1-1; TRBD1 might be the D (6 bases). The V end was cut by 4 bases, the J end by 3 bases, with 15 bases between. Germline loops: CDR1 MNHEY, CDR2 SMNVEV (reference sequence). The CDR3 covers 15 residues. CDR3 nucleotides: TGTGCCAGCAGTTCCGACAGGTCCTGGTACACTGAAGCTTTCTTT. Translated: CASSSDRSWYTEAFF.

The J gene is TRBJ2-1, the V gene TRBV2; the match to TRBD2 covers 14 bases. Germline V lookup: CDR1 SNHLY, CDR2 FYNNEI. Unmatched junction bases numbered 5, after V lost 7 bases and J lost 6 bases. This CDR3 comprises 15 residues. CDR3 DNA sequence: TGTGCCAGCATTTTCGGGACTAGCGGGGGCAATGAGCAGTTCTTC. This gives the protein CASIFGTSGGNEQFF.

This sequence joins TRBV11-1 and TRBJ1-1; D unclear. Trimming cost V 3 bases and J 1 base, with 6 bases left between them. This CDR3 comprises 13 residues. Germline V gives CDR1 SGHAT, CDR2 FQDESV (reference sequence). The CDR3 DNA sequence: TGTGCCAGCAGCTTGCGGGGGAACACTGAAGCTTTCTTT. The encoded protein is CASSLRGNTEAFF.

The chain couples TRBV14 to TRBJ2-3; 12 bases agree with TRBD2. The CDR3 loop spans 16 amino acids. With 4 bases clipped from V and 3 bases from J, the junction kept 5 bases outside the gene matches. In germline, CDR1 is SGHDN, CDR2 FVKESK. DNA for the CDR3: TGTGCCAGCAGCCGCAATCTAGCGGGAGGGACAGATACGCAGTATTTT. Protein sequence: CASSRNLAGGTDTQYF. Using reference TRBV14 and TRBJ2-3 for the parts outside the CDR3, the full variable domain is EAGVTQFPSHSVIEKGQTVTLRCDPISGHDNLYWYRRVMGKEIKFLLHFVKESKQDESGMPNNRFLAERTGGTYSTLKVQPAELEDSGVYFCASSRNLAGGTDTQYFGPGTRLTVL.

This clone was seen more than once but under ten times. The sample contains more than one DNA sequence encoding this CDR3. The chain couples TRBV5-1 to TRBJ2-3; D might be TRBD1 (5 bases). This CDR3 has 15 amino acids. CDR1 and CDR2 (germline): SGHRS, YFSETQ. Trimming removed 1 base from V and 1 base from J, with 10 bases in between. The CDR3 DNA sequence: TGCGCCAGCAGCTTGAGGGGTTTGGGCACAGATACGCAGTATTTT. This gives the protein CASSLRGLGTDTQYF. Together with reference TRBV5-1 and TRBJ2-3, the CDR3 gives the full variable domain: KAGVTQTPRYLIKTRGQQVTLSCSPISGHRSVSWYQQTPGQGLQFLFEYFSETQRNKGNFPGRFSGRQFSNSRSEMNVSTLELGDSALYLCASSLRGLGTDTQYFGPGTRLTVL.

The chain is built from TRBV11-2 and TRBJ1-1; 11 bases map to TRBD1. V dropped 5 bases and J dropped 3; count of bases not matched to a gene: 8. Germline CDR1 SGHAT, CDR2 FQNNGV. The CDR3 runs to 16 residues. The CDR3 is CASSAWTGGRHTEAFF. The CDR3 nucleotides are TGTGCCAGCAGCGCATGGACAGGGGGCCGTCACACTGAAGCTTTCTTT.

This clone occurred once. The V gene is TRBV10-1, the J gene TRBJ2-1; TRBD1 matches 10 bases. V was pared by 4 bases and J by 8 bases, with 8 bases of the junction left unmatched. CDR3 length equals 15 residues. Germline V CDR1 and CDR2: WNHNN, SYGVQD (reference sequence). CDR3 amino acids: CASSAPGQGFDEQFF. In DNA, the CDR3 is TGCGCCAGCAGTGCACCGGGACAGGGGTTTGATGAGCAGTTCTTC.

This rearrangement joins TRBV5-1 to TRBJ2-5; the match to TRBD2 covers 9 bases. Germline lookup yields CDR1 SGHRS and CDR2 YFSETQ. The length of the CDR3 is 16 residues. Trimming cost V 0 bases and J 1 base; bases outside gene matches: 4. The CDR3 region is CASSLEASGAQETQYF. For the CDR3, the DNA is TGCGCCAGCAGCTTGGAGGCTAGCGGGGCCCAAGAGACCCAGTACTTC.